This T cell receptor beta chain was profiled in a study of OX40 agonist ivuxolimab in advanced cancers. This clone appeared once. Sequencing was performed with immunoSEQ multiplex PCR; in TCRdb, only in-frame clones are kept and a portion is missing. Of tens of thousands of clones listed, roughly 90% are singletons. The TCR originated in an adult with an advanced solid tumor such as melanoma, head and neck, liver or kidney cancer. The material was CD4+ or CD8+ T cells sorted from blood, obtained in a trial of the OX40 agonist ivuxolimab.

CDR3 amino acids: CSVSGTGGAGNTEAFF. The CDR3 DNA reads TGCAGCGTTTCCGGGACAGGGGGCGCTGGGAACACTGAAGCTTTCTTT. V usage is TRBV29-1 and J usage is TRBJ1-1; 12 bases map to TRBD1. This CDR3 comprises 16 residues. Unmatched junction bases numbered 8, after V lost 5 bases and J lost 1 base. Germline lookup yields CDR1 SQVTM and CDR2 ANQGSEA. Variable domain in full (rest from reference TRBV29-1 and TRBJ1-1): SAVISQKPSRDICQRGTSLTIQCQVDSQVTMMFWYRQQPGQSLTLIATANQGSEATYESGFVIDKFPISRPNLTFSTLTVSNMSPEDSSIYLCSVSGTGGAGNTEAFFGQGTRLTVV.